The 18 T cell receptor beta chains presented below share a single source sample, sequenced in a study of blood T cell repertoires in COVID-19. Profiling relied on immunoSEQ multiplex PCR, and the TCRdb table lists in-frame clones only, not all of them. The table includes 140,000 to 150,000 clones, about 80% detected once. The specimen sequenced was peripheral blood. The receptors were gathered from a man aged 65 to 85 who had recovered from COVID-19.

The chain recombines TRBV30 with TRBJ1-2, with 7 bases lining up with TRBD1. V dropped 5 bases and J dropped 4; count of bases not matched to a gene: 7. This CDR3 has 13 residues. From germline, CDR1 is GTSNPN and CDR2 SVGIG (reference sequence). CDR3 nucleotides: TGTGCCTGGGCACCAGGGGGGCCCTATGGCTACACCTTC. Its protein product is CAWAPGGPYGYTF.

The J gene is TRBJ1-1, the V gene TRBV18, with 12 bases that match TRBD1. The germline CDR1 and CDR2 sequences are KGHSH and LQKENI. V shed 3 bases and J 3 bases; nucleotides not matched to a gene: 17. This CDR3 spans 20 amino acids. The CDR3 here is CASSPHPPGTGGRLDTEAFF. CDR3 DNA: TGTGCCAGCTCACCTCATCCACCAGGGACAGGGGGCAGGTTGGACACTGAAGCTTTCTTT.

This clone has more than one count but fewer than ten. This sequence joins TRBV19 and TRBJ2-7, with 8 bases that match TRBD1. The germline V gene has CDR1 LNHDA and CDR2 SQIVND (reference sequence). The junction had 4 bases not matched to a gene; V was cut back by 1 base and J by 2 bases. The CDR3 runs 15 residues. CDR3 bases: TGTGCCAGTAGTATAGGGGGACAGGTCCCCTACGAGCAGTACTTC. Translation gives CASSIGGQVPYEQYF.

V and J are TRBV4-1 and TRBJ1-2; D is unresolved. Germline CDR1 and CDR2: MGHRA and YSYEKL. Trimming took off 4 bases at V and 1 base at J, with 10 bases between the two ends. The CDR3 extends over 14 amino acids. The CDR3 DNA sequence: TGCGCCAGCAGCCTACCGGAGGATAACTATGGCTACACCTTC. Residues: CASSLPEDNYGYTF.

This clone occurred a few times. Without the conserved terminal phenylalanine or tryptophan, this CDR3 likely stems from a read error. The DNA is left out, because the CDR3 cannot be placed on it with certainty; the CDR3 is given as TCRdb lists it. The chain carries TRBV12-5 and TRBJ2-7; TRBD1 is taken as the D call from the table, unchecked against the DNA. Including both end residues, the CDR3 is 8 amino acids long. Germline loops: CDR1 LGHNT, CDR2 FRNRAP. This chain's CDR3 is CASGLQAD.

The chain couples TRBV4-1 to TRBJ1-2; no definite D call. Trimming took 1 base from V and 2 from J, leaving 14 bases between them. Germline V CDR1 and CDR2: MGHRA, YSYEKL. This CDR3 has 16 amino acids. CDR3 sequence: CASSQGLEGGNYGYTF. The DNA of the CDR3 is TGCGCCAGCAGCCAAGGCTTGGAGGGCGGAAACTATGGCTACACCTTC.

This clone was counted only a few times. This sequence joins TRBV12-3 or TRBV12-4 and TRBJ1-2; 8 bases align to TRBD1. This CDR3 contains 11 residues. The V and J ends lost 8 bases and 13 bases, in that order; junction bases with no gene match: 9. CDR3 bases: TGTGCCAGCGCCGACAGGGGTCAACCCACCTTC. This codes for CASADRGQPTF.

This chain joins TRBV9 and TRBJ2-3; possible D gene TRBD2, 6 bases. The germline V and J ends were trimmed by 0 bases and 4 bases, with 12 bases remaining between them. This CDR3 spans 15 amino acids. Per the germline V gene, CDR1 is SGDLS and CDR2 is YYNGEE. DNA of the CDR3: TGTGCCAGCAGCGTAGCTGCGGGACCCCCAGATACGCAGTATTTT. Translated, it gives CASSVAAGPPDTQYF.

V usage is TRBV15 and J usage is TRBJ2-1, with TRBD2 identical over 8 bases. Germline V gives CDR1 LNHNV, CDR2 YYDKDF (reference sequence). J gave up 4 bases and V 1 base, and 0 bases lay outside the gene matches. This CDR3 contains 14 residues. The DNA of the CDR3 is TGTGCCACCAGCAGAGGCGGGGGGTACAATGAGCAGTTCTTC. It is translated as CATSRGGGYNEQFF. Full variable domain (missing parts from reference TRBV15 and TRBJ2-1): DAMVIQNPRYQVTQFGKPVTLSCSQTLNHNVMYWYQQKSSQAPKLLFHYYDKDFNNEADTPDNFQSRRPNTSFCFLDIRSPGLGDTAMYLCATSRGGGYNEQFFGPGTRLTVL.

This clone occurred once. The chain uses TRBV4-1 and TRBJ1-2, with 7 nucleotides matching TRBD1. Germline trimming cut 3 bases from V and 8 bases from J; bases unmatched to any gene: 6. CDR3 length equals 13 residues. Per germline, CDR1 MGHRA and CDR2 YSYEKL. The CDR3 DNA reads as TGCGCCAGCAGCCAGACAGGGTTCTCCGGCTACACCTTC. Its translation: CASSQTGFSGYTF.

The V call is TRBV7-9, the J call TRBJ2-6, with a weak D call TRBD2 (5 bases). The germline V gene has CDR1 SEHNR and CDR2 FQNEAQ (reference sequence). The CDR3 has 15 amino acids. The V gene lost 5 bases and the J gene lost 0 bases, with 8 bases spanning the gap. CDR3 nucleotides: TGTGCCAGCAGCCCGAGGGCCTCTGGGGCCAACGTCCTGACTTTC. The encoded protein is CASSPRASGANVLTF.

This clone occurred a few times. This chain joins TRBV29-1 and TRBJ1-2, with 8 positions matching TRBD1. Germline V lookup: CDR1 SQVTM, CDR2 ANQGSEA. The CDR3 totals 13 residues. Trimming at V came to 7 bases and at J to 0 bases, leaving 4 bases not matched to a gene. DNA of the CDR3: TGCAGCGCCACAGGGGGGCCTAACTATGGCTACACCTTC. Its protein is CSATGGPNYGYTF. Based on the CDR3 plus reference TRBV29-1 and TRBJ1-2, the full variable domain is SAVISQKPSRDICQRGTSLTIQCQVDSQVTMMFWYRQQPGQSLTLIATANQGSEATYESGFVIDKFPISRPNLTFSTLTVSNMSPEDSSIYLCSATGGPNYGYTFGSGTRLTVV.

The gene calls are TRBV6-5 and TRBJ1-5, with a tentative D call TRBD1 (6 bases). The CDR3 spans 14 residues. Germline lookup yields CDR1 MNHEY and CDR2 SVGAGI. V shed 8 bases and J shed 0 bases, with 11 bases lying between them. CDR3: CASFTGYSNQPQHF. As DNA, the CDR3 is TGTGCCAGCTTCACAGGGTATAGCAATCAGCCCCAGCATTTT.

This clone was detected once. The chain couples TRBV9 to TRBJ1-2; D possibly corresponds to TRBD1 (6 bases). V was trimmed by 4 bases and J by 0 bases, leaving 19 bases between them. The germline V gene has CDR1 SGDLS and CDR2 YYNGEE. CDR3 length equals 17 residues. The CDR3 region has the DNA TGTGCCAGCAGCCCGCGGGGGGCAGGAACATCTAACTATGGCTACACCTTC. Residues: CASSPRGAGTSNYGYTF.

The V and J genes are TRBV3-1 (or the pseudogene TRBV3-2) and TRBJ2-3; 7 bases are a match to TRBD1. J gave up 4 bases and V 4 bases, and 8 bases lay outside the gene matches. The length of the CDR3 is 15 residues. CDR1 and CDR2 from the germline V gene are LGHDT and YNNKEL (reference sequence). CDR3: CASSPTGTAPDTQYF. The CDR3 DNA reads as TGTGCCAGCAGCCCGACCGGGACAGCCCCAGATACGCAGTATTTT.

J is TRBJ2-1 and V is TRBV5-1; D ambiguous. The ends were cut back, 0 bases at V and 7 bases at J, with 20 bases in the middle. CDR1 is SGHRS, CDR2 YFSETQ, per germline. The CDR3 is 17 amino acids. CDR3 loop: CASSLAFFSRNGNEQFF. CDR3 nucleotide sequence: TGCGCCAGCAGCTTGGCGTTTTTTAGCCGAAACGGAAATGAGCAGTTCTTC.

The chain joins TRBV7-9 to TRBJ2-5; 11 bases align to TRBD1. Per the germline V gene, CDR1 is SEHNR and CDR2 is FQNEAQ (reference sequence). The CDR3 is made up of 18 amino acids. J gave up 4 bases and V 1 base, and 11 bases lay outside the gene matches. In nucleotides, the CDR3 is TGTGCCAGCAGCTTAGGGGGTCGGACAGGGGGCTGGCGAGAGACCCAGTACTTC. Translated, it gives CASSLGGRTGGWRETQYF.

The rearrangement links TRBV30 to TRBJ2-7, with a possible D match to TRBD2 (6 bases). The CDR3 is 17 amino acids. Germline assignment: CDR1 GTSNPN and CDR2 SVGIG (reference sequence). V shed 0 bases and J shed 4 bases, with 22 bases lying between them. CDR3 coding DNA: TGTGCCTGGAGTGTCTCCTTCCCGATCGGGAGAGCGTACGAGCAGTACTTC. This codes for CAWSVSFPIGRAYEQYF.